In this sample, the clone carrying this T cell receptor (beta chain) turned up once. The germline V gene encodes CDR1 SSHAT and CDR2 FNYEAQ (reference sequence). This CDR3 region has 17 residues. TCRdb's table, derived via immunoSEQ multiplex PCR, lists solely in-frame clones and lacks some. The sample lists over 50,000 clones; over 75% were seen once. This record belongs to a study of T cell changes during pregnancy in multiple sclerosis. The chain carries TRBV7-7 and TRBJ2-7; TRBD2 aligns across 9 bases. This sequence was found in a female donor with multiple sclerosis, enrolled in a pregnancy study. The sample consisted of peripheral blood, taken in the first trimester of pregnancy. This CDR3 is CASYPPGGRVHPYEQYF. The CDR3 bases are TGTGCTAGCTACCCGCCGGGCGGGAGGGTCCACCCGTACGAGCAGTACTTC.